Shown below are 9 T cell receptor beta chains from a single sample sequenced in a study of T cell responses to AZD1222 COVID-19 vaccine. Assay: immunoSEQ multiplex PCR; the TCRdb copy retains only in-frame clones and omits some. Of around 67,000 clones listed, roughly 80% are singletons. The material was peripheral blood, obtained on day 0 of AZD1222 vaccination. Source of these receptors: an adult in good health.

The V and J genes are TRBV19 and TRBJ1-2, with TRBD1 matching over 7 bases. With V trimmed by 7 bases and J by 7 bases, 9 bases remained unmatched. Germline CDR1 LNHDA, CDR2 SQIVND (reference sequence). CDR3 length equals 13 residues. The CDR3 nucleotides read TGTGCCAGTAAGAACGACAGGGAGTTTGGCTACACCTTC. Its protein is CASKNDREFGYTF.

This clone was seen just once. The chain joins TRBV27 to TRBJ2-4; unclear D gene. Trimming shortened V by 8 bases and J by 0 bases, and 11 bases separated the two germline ends. The germline V gene has CDR1 MNHEY and CDR2 SMNVEV (reference sequence). The CDR3 extends over 14 amino acids. The CDR3 nucleotides read TGTGCCAGCGCTCCTCTTATAGCCAAAAACATTCAGTACTTC. Translated, it gives CASAPLIAKNIQYF.

The V gene is TRBV7-2, the J gene TRBJ2-1, with a weak D call TRBD2 (6 bases). V was trimmed by 9 bases and J by 4 bases, leaving 16 bases between them. CDR1 and CDR2 (germline): SGHTA, FQGNSA. This CDR3 contains 14 residues. CDR3 bases: TGTGCCAGTAGCCAGAGCGGGTTTTACAATGAGCAGTTCTTC. Translated: CASSQSGFYNEQFF.

CDR3 sequence: CASSQGRGGNTIYF. CDR3 sequence (DNA): TGTGCCAGCAGCCAGGGTAGGGGTGGAAACACCATATATTTT. V is TRBV3-1 (or the pseudogene TRBV3-2) and J is TRBJ1-3; D possibly corresponds to TRBD1 (5 bases). Trimming took off 3 bases at V and 3 bases at J, with 9 bases between the two ends. Germline CDR1 is LGHDT and CDR2 is YNNKEL (reference sequence). This CDR3 has 14 residues.

The chain joins TRBV5-1 to TRBJ1-2; 8 bases fit TRBD1. J lost 7 bases, V lost 1 base, and 9 bases had no gene match. Per the germline V gene, CDR1 is SGHRS and CDR2 is YFSETQ. The CDR3 length is 15 residues. CDR3 DNA sequence: TGCGCCAGCAGCTTGACAATCGACAGGGGAAGTGGCTACACCTTC. Encoded protein: CASSLTIDRGSGYTF.

The J gene is TRBJ1-5, the V gene TRBV27; TRBD1 agrees at 7 bases. The CDR3 has 16 amino acids. V dropped 6 bases and J dropped 1; count of bases not matched to a gene: 9. CDR1 is MNHEY and CDR2 is SMNVEV in the germline V gene (reference sequence). CDR3 coding DNA: TGTGCCAGCAGAAACACAGGGGCAGGAAGCAATCAGCCCCAGCATTTT. This encodes CASRNTGAGSNQPQHF.

This clone was counted between two and nine times. The chain uses TRBV5-1 and TRBJ2-7, with D possibly being TRBD2 (6 bases). The CDR3 covers 15 residues. Germline V gene sequence: CDR1 SGHRS, CDR2 YFSETQ. V was cut by 4 bases and J by 3 bases, with 17 bases left in between. The CDR3 loop reads CASSPAGLPIYEQYF. The CDR3 coding sequence is TGCGCCAGCAGCCCGGCTGGACTACCAATCTACGAGCAGTACTTC.

The chain uses TRBV11-3 and TRBJ2-1; the match to TRBD1 covers 7 bases. Losses at the gene ends were 5 bases for V and 8 bases for J; bases not matched to a gene: 9. The CDR3 is 14 amino acids. Germline V gene lookup returns CDR1 SGHNT and CDR2 YENEEA. CDR3 coding DNA: TGTGCCAGCAGCCTCGACAGGGCGAGCTATGAGCAGTTCTTC. This encodes CASSLDRASYEQFF.

The V call is TRBV7-8, the J call TRBJ1-5, with D maybe TRBD1 (5 bases). Germline CDR1 reads SGHVS; CDR2 reads FQNEAQ. V was pared by 5 bases and J by 1 base, with 18 bases between. The CDR3 loop spans 17 amino acids. The CDR3 DNA sequence: TGTGCCAGCAGCCGAGAGAGGCCGGGGGTCAGCAATCAGCCCCAGCATTTT. Amino acid sequence: CASSRERPGVSNQPQHF.